The 32 T cell receptor beta chains below all came from one sample that was sequenced in a study of blood T cell repertoires in COVID-19. Data came from immunoSEQ multiplex PCR; TCRdb stores just in-frame clones and leaves some out. The repertoire has under 250,000 clones, approximately 82% of them found once; the top ten carry approximately 10%. The sample was peripheral blood. These receptors were collected from a man in his fifties with active or convalescent COVID-19.

This clone was observed a handful of times. The V and J genes are TRBV19 and TRBJ1-4; TRBD1 matches 7 bases. Germline V lookup: CDR1 LNHDA, CDR2 SQIVND (reference sequence). This CDR3 is built from 14 residues. V dropped 4 bases and J dropped 8; count of bases not matched to a gene: 7. Here the CDR3 DNA reads TGTGCCAGTAGTACTACTCGACAGGGCGAAAAACTGTTTTTT. Translating gives CASSTTRQGEKLFF.

The chain joins TRBV14 to TRBJ2-5; the match to TRBD2 covers 14 bases. The germline V gene encodes CDR1 SGHDN and CDR2 FVKESK. The CDR3 runs to 19 residues. Losses at the gene ends were 2 bases for V and 4 bases for J; bases not matched to a gene: 12. CDR3: CASSQSSGLAGGLGETQYF. Here the CDR3 DNA reads TGTGCCAGCAGCCAATCATCCGGACTAGCGGGAGGTCTTGGAGAGACCCAGTACTTC. Complete variable domain (other parts from reference TRBV14 and TRBJ2-5): EAGVTQFPSHSVIEKGQTVTLRCDPISGHDNLYWYRRVMGKEIKFLLHFVKESKQDESGMPNNRFLAERTGGTYSTLKVQPAELEDSGVYFCASSQSSGLAGGLGETQYFGPGTRLLVL.

CDR3 region: CASSYLRGANQPQHF. CDR3 bases: TGTGCCAGCAGTTACCTTAGGGGTGCCAATCAGCCCCAGCATTTT. The chain links TRBV6-2 or TRBV6-3 to TRBJ1-5; D is possibly TRBD1 (5 bases). Looked up from germline, CDR1 is MNHEY and CDR2 is SVGEGT. The CDR3 consists of 15 residues. The V end was cut by 2 bases, the J end by 3 bases, with 11 bases between.

The chain employs TRBV7-9 and TRBJ1-4; D is unclear. The CDR3 loop spans 14 amino acids. CDR1 and CDR2 from the germline V gene are SEHNR and FQNEAQ (reference sequence). Deletions cut 5 bases from V and 1 base from J, with 8 bases between. The CDR3 loop reads CASSPQLTNEKLFF. The DNA of the CDR3 is TGTGCCAGCAGCCCTCAGTTAACTAATGAAAAACTGTTTTTT.

In regard to this clone: Within the sample, other DNA sequences also encode this same CDR3. CDR3 nucleotide sequence: TGTGCCAGCAGCCTAGGACAGGGGGCCTACGAGCAGTACTTC. Translated, it gives CASSLGQGAYEQYF. The chain uses TRBV7-2 and TRBJ2-7; 10 positions agree with TRBD1. Germline CDR1 reads SGHTA; CDR2 reads FQGNSA. The CDR3 extends over 14 amino acids. V gave up 5 bases and J gave up 2 bases; unmatched junction bases: 3.

CDR3 DNA: TGTGCCAGCAGAACGACAGGGGGGCGCGGAAACACCATATATTTT. Translating it yields CASRTTGGRGNTIYF. The rearrangement links TRBV28 to TRBJ1-3; 9 bases align to TRBD1. The germline V gene has CDR1 MDHEN and CDR2 SYDVKM. The CDR3 length is 15 residues. V lost 6 bases to trimming and J lost 4 bases; unmatched junction nucleotides: 7. Combining the CDR3 with reference TRBV28 and TRBJ1-3 gives the whole variable domain DVKVTQSSRYLVKRTGEKVFLECVQDMDHENMFWYRQDPGLGLRLIYFSYDVKMKEKGDIPEGYSVSREKKERFSLILESASTNQTSMYLCASRTTGGRGNTIYFGEGSWLTVV.

This chain joins TRBV2 and TRBJ2-3, with D maybe TRBD1 (5 bases). Per the germline V gene, CDR1 is SNHLY and CDR2 is FYNNEI. The CDR3 is 13 amino acids. Trimming removed 2 bases at V and 14 bases at J, with 17 bases between. The CDR3 is CASSENSAGKAYF. CDR3 in DNA: TGTGCCAGCAGTGAAAACTCGGCAGGGAAGGCGTATTTT. Full variable domain (rest looked up from reference TRBV2 and TRBJ2-3): EPEVTQTPSHQVTQMGQEVILRCVPISNHLYFYWYRQILGQKVEFLVSFYNNEISEKSEIFDDQFSVERPDGSNFTLKIRSTKLEDSAMYFCASSENSAGKAYFGPGTRLTVL.

In this sample, this clone turned up a few times. This chain uses TRBV11-2 with TRBJ2-5; 8 bases map to TRBD1. V was pared by 4 bases and J by 2 bases, with 3 bases of the junction left unmatched. The CDR3 has 14 residues. Germline V gene sequence: CDR1 SGHAT, CDR2 FQNNGV. The chain's CDR3 is CASSYNRGQETQYF. The DNA for the CDR3 is TGTGCCAGCAGCTATAACAGGGGGCAAGAGACCCAGTACTTC.

This clone showed up just a few times. The CDR3 coding sequence is TGTGCCAGCAGTTACCCAAGCCGTGGAGGGGGCGCGATAAAGAATGAAGCTTTCTTT. Translating it yields CASSYPSRGGGAIKNEAFF. V gene TRBV6-2 or TRBV6-3 combines with J gene TRBJ1-1; 7 bases are shared with TRBD1. V gave up 2 bases and J gave up 7 bases; unmatched junction bases: 22. Germline loops: CDR1 MNHEY, CDR2 SVGEGT. This CDR3 contains 19 residues.

This clone came up a few times. In DNA, the CDR3 is TGTGCCAGCAGTTACGAGCAGTCCAGGGAGACCCAGTACTTC. Its protein is CASSYEQSRETQYF. J is TRBJ2-5 and V is TRBV6-2 or TRBV6-3; D unresolved. The CDR3 spans 14 residues. CDR1 and CDR2 from the germline V gene are MNHEY and SVGEGT. Trimming shortened V by 2 bases and J by 5 bases, and 12 bases separated the two germline ends.

This rearrangement joins TRBV5-1 to TRBJ2-5, with D hard to call. The V and J ends lost 4 bases and 1 base respectively, with 14 bases between them. Germline-derived CDR1 and CDR2 are SGHRS and YFSETQ. The CDR3 is 15 amino acids. The CDR3 nucleotides read TGCGCCAGCAGCCCGACGCGGAGATTCCAAGAGACCCAGTACTTC. It yields the protein CASSPTRRFQETQYF.

J is TRBJ2-2 and V is TRBV11-2; D possibly corresponds to TRBD1 (5 bases). Trimming took off 1 base at V and 5 bases at J, with 11 bases between the two ends. Germline V gene lookup returns CDR1 SGHAT and CDR2 FQNNGV. The CDR3 spans 15 residues. CDR3 loop: CASSLVVRATGELFF. DNA of the CDR3: TGTGCCAGCAGCTTAGTGGTCAGGGCGACCGGGGAGCTGTTTTTT. The complete variable domain, with remaining parts taken from reference TRBV11-2 and TRBJ2-2, reads EAGVAQSPRYKIIEKRQSVAFWCNPISGHATLYWYQQILGQGPKLLIQFQNNGVVDDSQLPKDRFSAERLKGVDSTLKIQPAKLEDSAVYLCASSLVVRATGELFFGEGSRLTVL.

The V call is TRBV15, the J call TRBJ2-3; 8 bases map to TRBD1. Per the germline V gene, CDR1 is LNHNV and CDR2 is YYDKDF (reference sequence). V dropped 5 bases and J dropped 0; count of bases not matched to a gene: 7. The CDR3 runs to 16 residues. This CDR3 reads CATSPRDRTSTDTQYF. As DNA, the CDR3 is TGTGCCACCAGCCCTCGGGACAGGACGAGCACAGATACGCAGTATTTT.

In DNA, the CDR3 is TGTGCCAGCAGTTTATCCCGGAGCTCCTACGAGCAGTACTTC. It translates to CASSLSRSSYEQYF. The chain employs TRBV27 and TRBJ2-7; D gene ambiguous. This CDR3 region has 14 residues. With 0 bases removed from V and 0 bases from J, the gap between germline ends came to 6 bases. From germline, CDR1 is MNHEY and CDR2 SMNVEV (reference sequence).

The chain links TRBV2 to TRBJ2-7, with 8 bases matching TRBD2. J gave up 5 bases and V 6 bases, and 12 bases lay outside the gene matches. This CDR3 contains 15 residues. The germline V gene encodes CDR1 SNHLY and CDR2 FYNNEI. The CDR3 here is CASSPPTGTRHEQYF. CDR3 sequence (DNA): TGTGCCAGCAGCCCACCCACAGGGACTAGGCACGAGCAGTACTTC.

This chain connects TRBV3-1 (or the pseudogene TRBV3-2) to TRBJ2-1, with TRBD2 matching 8 bases. The V gene's germline CDR1 is LGHDT and CDR2 YNNKEL (reference sequence). This CDR3 region has 16 residues. J gave up 9 bases and V 4 bases, and 14 bases lay outside the gene matches. CDR3 loop: CASSPPGTRGEGEQFF. CDR3 bases: TGTGCCAGCAGCCCCCCCGGGACTAGGGGGGAAGGTGAGCAGTTCTTC.

This clone was counted only a few times. This chain uses TRBV7-3 with TRBJ2-1, with a tentative D call TRBD2 (5 bases). CDR3 length: 13 amino acids. Deletions cut 5 bases from V and 6 bases from J, with 11 bases between. Germline V lookup: CDR1 SGHTA, CDR2 FQGTGA. The CDR3 sequence: CASSATRGNEQFF. CDR3 DNA: TGTGCCAGCAGCGCCACTCGGGGCAATGAGCAGTTCTTC.

V and J are TRBV9 and TRBJ2-7; 8 positions match TRBD1. Germline lookup yields CDR1 SGDLS and CDR2 YYNGEE. Trimming removed 4 bases from V and 7 bases from J; junction bases left unmatched: 13. The CDR3 covers 15 residues. The CDR3 bases are TGTGCCAGCAGCCCCCACGGGACAGGCCTTCGGGAGCAGTACTTC. Its translation: CASSPHGTGLREQYF.

This rearrangement joins TRBV6-5 to TRBJ2-7; 9 bases are a match to TRBD1. Losses at the gene ends were 0 bases for V and 5 bases for J; bases not matched to a gene: 8. Looked up from germline, CDR1 is MNHEY and CDR2 is SVGAGI. The CDR3 is 16 residues long. The CDR3 nucleotides read TGTGCCAGCAGTTACTCTCCGGGACAGGGTACCCACGAGCAGTACTTC. It specifies CASSYSPGQGTHEQYF.

J is TRBJ1-2 and V is TRBV3-1 (or the pseudogene TRBV3-2); 8 bases line up with TRBD1. Germline CDR1 reads LGHDT; CDR2 reads YNNKEL (reference sequence). Trimming removed 4 bases from V and 4 bases from J; junction bases left unmatched: 5. The CDR3 totals 14 residues. The chain's CDR3 is CASSLGQGLYGYTF. As DNA, the CDR3 is TGTGCCAGCAGCCTAGGACAGGGCCTCTATGGCTACACCTTC.

The chain uses TRBV6-5 and TRBJ2-5; a weak D match, TRBD1 (5 bases). The CDR3 sequence is 11 residues long. From germline, CDR1 is MNHEY and CDR2 SVGAGI. Trimming took off 1 base at V and 9 bases at J, with 6 bases between the two ends. The CDR3 nucleotides read TGTGCCAGCAGTTACTTAGGGGCCCAGTACTTC. Translating gives CASSYLGAQYF.

The chain uses TRBV29-1 and TRBJ2-1; D is possibly TRBD1 (6 bases). Trimming stripped 4 bases from V and 3 bases from J, with 10 bases between. CDR1 is SQVTM and CDR2 is ANQGSEA in the germline V gene. The CDR3 totals 13 residues. The CDR3 DNA reads TGCAGCGTTGCTCCCAGGGGCTACAATGAGCAGTTCTTC. As protein: CSVAPRGYNEQFF.

The CDR3 DNA is TGCGCCAGCAGTGGGACTTTACAAGAGACCCAGTACTTC. It translates to CASSGTLQETQYF. The rearrangement links TRBV10-1 to TRBJ2-5; D might be TRBD2 (5 bases). This CDR3 contains 13 residues. CDR1 WNHNN and CDR2 SYGVQD come from the germline V gene (reference sequence). Deletions cut 4 bases from V and 2 bases from J, with 8 bases between.

CDR3 sequence (DNA): TGTGCCACCAGCTTACACCTAGGCTACGAGCAGTACTTC. Amino acids: CATSLHLGYEQYF. This chain joins TRBV15 and TRBJ2-7; D is undetermined. Between the trimmed V and J ends, which lost 5 bases and 3 bases, there was a span of 11 bases. Germline CDR1 reads LNHNV; CDR2 reads YYDKDF (reference sequence). This CDR3 spans 13 amino acids.

This rearrangement joins TRBV9 to TRBJ1-2, with 9 bases that match TRBD1. With 3 bases clipped from V and 4 bases from J, the junction kept 13 bases outside the gene matches. CDR1 and CDR2 from the germline V gene are SGDLS and YYNGEE. This CDR3 contains 17 residues. CDR3 DNA sequence: TGTGCCAGCAGCGGTATAGGTTTGACAGGGGGTTCCTATGGCTACACCTTC. Translation: CASSGIGLTGGSYGYTF. Complete variable domain (other parts from reference TRBV9 and TRBJ1-2): DSGVTQTPKHLITATGQRVTLRCSPRSGDLSVYWYQQSLDQGLQFLIQYYNGEERAKGNILERFSAQQFPDLHSELNLSSLELGDSALYFCASSGIGLTGGSYGYTFGSGTRLTVV.

This chain links TRBV5-1 with TRBJ1-1, with D possibly matching TRBD1 (5 bases). Trimming left V 3 bases short and J 0 bases short, with 12 bases between. Per the germline V gene, CDR1 is SGHRS and CDR2 is YFSETQ. This CDR3 spans 15 amino acids. The CDR3 here is CASSSLGGVNTEAFF. The CDR3 DNA sequence: TGCGCCAGCAGCTCGTTGGGAGGGGTGAACACTGAAGCTTTCTTT.

The CDR3 region has the DNA TGCGCCAGCAGTGAGCCCCACCGAACAGGACAGGGTACTTATGGCTACACCTTC. It translates to CASSEPHRTGQGTYGYTF. The chain carries TRBV10-1 and TRBJ1-2, with TRBD1 matching 8 bases. Germline V gene lookup returns CDR1 WNHNN and CDR2 SYGVQD (reference sequence). CDR3 length equals 18 residues. The V segment lost 2 bases and the J segment 5 bases; nucleotides outside the gene matches: 16.

V is TRBV7-8 and J is TRBJ1-4; 11 nucleotides agree with TRBD1. CDR1 and CDR2 (germline): SGHVS, FQNEAQ. This CDR3 comprises 15 residues. The V segment lost 5 bases and the J segment 6 bases; nucleotides outside the gene matches: 5. CDR3 region: CASSPRDRGDEKLFF. CDR3 DNA sequence: TGTGCCAGCAGCCCCCGGGACAGGGGGGATGAAAAACTGTTTTTT.

The chain recombines TRBV19 with TRBJ2-1; possibly TRBD2 for D (5 bases). From germline, CDR1 is LNHDA and CDR2 SQIVND (reference sequence). V was shortened by 10 bases and J by 3 bases, with 13 bases between the two germline ends. This CDR3 contains 13 residues. This CDR3 is CATSLGGYNEQFF. The CDR3 DNA is TGTGCCACCTCCTTAGGAGGCTACAATGAGCAGTTCTTC.

The J gene is TRBJ1-1, the V gene TRBV6-2 or TRBV6-3; TRBD1 might be the D (5 bases). V lost 2 bases to trimming and J lost 7 bases, with 8 bases between them. This CDR3 comprises 12 residues. Germline V gives CDR1 MNHEY, CDR2 SVGEGT. The CDR3 nucleotides read TGTGCCAGCAGTTACGGACACCTTGAAGCTTTCTTT. This sequence encodes CASSYGHLEAFF.

The V gene is TRBV28, the J gene TRBJ1-6; D is ambiguous. The germline gives CDR1 MDHEN, CDR2 SYDVKM. The CDR3 runs 16 residues. Trimming removed 4 bases at V and 7 bases at J, with 17 bases between. Here the CDR3 DNA reads TGTGCCAGCAGTTCCTGGTCGTGGCCCCCAAATTCACCCCTCCACTTT. Translating it yields CASSSWSWPPNSPLHF.

This clone was seen once. The chain is built from TRBV7-3 and TRBJ2-2, with 8 positions matching TRBD2. Germline CDR1 is SGHTA and CDR2 is FQGTGA. J was trimmed by 3 bases and V by 5 bases; bases with no gene match: 5. The CDR3 is 15 residues long. The CDR3 loop is CASSGRGGDTGELFF. The CDR3 coding sequence is TGTGCCAGCAGCGGACGGGGGGGCGACACCGGGGAGCTGTTTTTT.